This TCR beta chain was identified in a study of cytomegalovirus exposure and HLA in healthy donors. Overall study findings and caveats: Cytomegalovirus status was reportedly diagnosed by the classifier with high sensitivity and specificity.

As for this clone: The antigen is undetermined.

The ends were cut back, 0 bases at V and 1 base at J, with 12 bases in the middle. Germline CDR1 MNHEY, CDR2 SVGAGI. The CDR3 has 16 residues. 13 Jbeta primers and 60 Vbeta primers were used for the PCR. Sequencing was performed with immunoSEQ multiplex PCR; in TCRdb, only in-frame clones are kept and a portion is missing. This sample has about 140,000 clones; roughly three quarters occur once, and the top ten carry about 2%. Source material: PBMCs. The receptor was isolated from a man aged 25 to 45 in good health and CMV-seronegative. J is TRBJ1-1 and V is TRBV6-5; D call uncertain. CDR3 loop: CASSYSINGRNTEAFF. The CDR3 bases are TGTGCCAGCAGTTACTCGATCAATGGGCGGAACACTGAAGCTTTCTTT.